Below, 19 T cell receptor beta chains from the same sample are listed, as sequenced in a study of T cells in Graves' hyperthyroidism and ophthalmopathy. RNA transcripts provided the source from which TCR beta CDR3 regions were amplified. The primer set for the first-round RT-PCR of the TCR CDR3 was HTBI. One entry per CDR3 protein, called by TCRdb with MiXCR from the multiplex PCR reads. The sample contains 410,000 or so distinct CDR3 sequences, roughly 15% of which appear only once. Sequences were obtained from blood. The receptors shown here come from a man between 18 and 29 years old with Graves' ophthalmopathy.

This clonotype came up a few times. The V and J genes are TRBV12-3 or TRBV12-4 and TRBJ2-2, with D unclear. V gave up 3 bases and J gave up 6 bases, with 5 bases separating them. This CDR3 spans 12 amino acids. Here the CDR3 DNA reads TGTGCCAGCAGTTTGATCTCCGGGGAGCTGTTTTTT. Encoded protein: CASSLISGELFF.

This clonotype was found a few times. The chain has TRBV6-2 or TRBV6-3 and TRBJ1-5, with D unclear. V lost 8 bases to trimming and J lost 3 bases, with 14 bases between them. This CDR3 is 14 amino acids long. In germline, CDR1 is MNHEY, CDR2 SVGEGT. Here the CDR3 DNA reads TGTGCCAGCCAAATTGCCGGTTACAATCAGCCCCAGCATTTT. Protein sequence: CASQIAGYNQPQHF.

The V and J genes are TRBV20-1 and TRBJ1-1; no clear D. Germline assignment: CDR1 DFQATT and CDR2 SNEGSKA (reference sequence). The CDR3 length is 15 residues. Trimming took off 1 base at V and 0 bases at J, with 12 bases between the two ends. CDR3 sequence (DNA): TGCAGTGCTAGAGCTACTGGACGCCTGAACACTGAAGCTTTCTTT. Encoded protein: CSARATGRLNTEAFF.

The J gene is TRBJ2-1, the V gene TRBV19, with TRBD2 matching over 8 bases. Per germline, CDR1 LNHDA and CDR2 SQIVND (reference sequence). CDR3 length: 15 residues. The V and J ends lost 1 base and 9 bases, in that order; junction bases with no gene match: 8. The CDR3, as DNA: TGTGCCAGTAGTATAGCCAGCGGGGGCTCAGTTGAGCAGTTCTTC. It is translated as CASSIASGGSVEQFF.

The CDR3 here is CASSPPGLNYNEQFF. CDR3 in DNA: TGTGCCAGCTCACCCCCCGGGCTCAACTACAATGAGCAGTTCTTC. This chain links TRBV18 with TRBJ2-1; no clear D gene. The CDR3 extends over 15 amino acids. Germline V lookup: CDR1 KGHSH, CDR2 LQKENI. The germline V and J ends were trimmed by 3 bases and 3 bases, with 12 bases remaining between them.

This clonotype has just a few counts. Since a much larger clone is just one base distant, this may be a read error. The conserved phenylalanine or tryptophan is not found at the CDR3 terminus, so this likely reflects a read error. V and J are TRBV20-1 and TRBJ2-3, with TRBD2 as a possible D gene (6 bases). From germline, CDR1 is DFQATT and CDR2 SNEGSKA (reference sequence). This CDR3 is built from 19 residues. Deletions cut 3 bases from V and 0 bases from J, with 25 bases between. CDR3 protein: CSARDQLGRGRSSTDTQYS. CDR3 in DNA: TGCAGTGCTAGGGACCAGCTCGGGCGGGGCCGATCTAGCACAGATACGCAGTATTCT.

The chain combines TRBV5-1 with TRBJ2-2; D is ambiguous. The V and J ends lost 0 bases and 7 bases respectively, with 10 bases between them. CDR1 is SGHRS, CDR2 YFSETQ, per germline. This CDR3 comprises 14 residues. The CDR3 is CASSLGRMHGELFF. The CDR3 region has the DNA TGCGCCAGCAGCTTGGGTCGGATGCACGGGGAGCTGTTTTTT. The full variable domain, completed using reference TRBV5-1 and TRBJ2-2, is KAGVTQTPRYLIKTRGQQVTLSCSPISGHRSVSWYQQTPGQGLQFLFEYFSETQRNKGNFPGRFSGRQFSNSRSEMNVSTLELGDSALYLCASSLGRMHGELFFGEGSRLTVL.

The V call is TRBV18, the J call TRBJ1-2; TRBD1 is a possible D gene (5 bases). Between the trimmed V and J ends, which lost 5 bases and 0 bases, there was a span of 13 bases. CDR1 and CDR2 from the germline V gene are KGHSH and LQKENI. The CDR3 runs 15 residues. The CDR3: CASSDRSLANYGYTF. Here the CDR3 DNA reads TGTGCCAGCTCAGACAGATCGCTTGCTAACTATGGCTACACCTTC.

This clonotype was detected a few times. This chain uses TRBV15 with TRBJ2-7, with 9 bases that match TRBD1. Trimming cost V 0 bases and J 2 bases; bases outside gene matches: 5. Germline CDR1 and CDR2: LNHNV and YYDKDF (reference sequence). This CDR3 spans 16 amino acids. CDR3 in DNA: TGTGCCACCAGCAGAGATTTCGGGACAGGGACCTACGAGCAGTACTTC. This translates into CATSRDFGTGTYEQYF.

The chain uses TRBV5-6 and TRBJ2-2; D uncertain. Germline assignment: CDR1 SGHDT and CDR2 YYEEEE. CDR3 length equals 16 residues. V was trimmed by 0 bases and J by 4 bases, leaving 13 bases between them. CDR3 sequence: CASSLVLLSFTGELFF. CDR3 coding DNA: TGTGCCAGCAGCTTGGTTCTGTTGTCCTTCACCGGGGAGCTGTTTTTT.

This clonotype was recorded once. A read error may explain this, as a much larger clone is one base away. This chain joins TRBV5-1 and TRBJ2-7; TRBD1 agrees at 10 bases. The CDR3 runs 14 residues. Germline CDR1 and CDR2: SGHRS and YFSETQ. Here the CDR3 DNA reads TGCGCCAGCAGCCCGGGACAGGGGAAATACGGGCAGTACTTC. As protein: CASSPGQGKYGQYF.

This clonotype was counted at least ten times. The chain has TRBV5-1 and TRBJ1-1; 9 bases fit TRBD1. V was clipped by 0 bases and J by 5 bases; unmatched bases: 17. CDR1 SGHRS and CDR2 YFSETQ come from the germline V gene. The CDR3 contains 19 residues. CDR3 nucleotide sequence: TGCGCCAGCAGCTTGGTATTTCAAAGCTTGGGACAGGGTTTAACTGAAGCTTTCTTT. Amino acids: CASSLVFQSLGQGLTEAFF.

The chain carries TRBV4-2 and TRBJ2-3; D gene uncertain. V was trimmed by 1 base and J by 4 bases, leaving 9 bases between them. Germline V gives CDR1 LGHNA, CDR2 YNFKEQ. The CDR3 runs 14 residues. The CDR3 here is CASSQGQSPDTQYF. CDR3 DNA sequence: TGTGCCAGCAGCCAAGGCCAGAGCCCAGATACGCAGTATTTT.

The chain carries TRBV9 and TRBJ1-2; 9 nucleotides align to TRBD1. The junction had 8 bases not matched to a gene; V was cut back by 4 bases and J by 7 bases. The CDR3 runs 14 residues. In germline, CDR1 is SGDLS, CDR2 YYNGEE. The CDR3 loop reads CASSLGTGTGGYTF. The CDR3 region has the DNA TGTGCCAGCAGCCTTGGGACAGGGACTGGTGGCTACACCTTC.

Worth noting for this clonotype: This may come from a read error, since a much larger clone is one base off. The chain carries TRBV3-1 and TRBJ2-1; no definite D call. The CDR3 consists of 14 residues. Germline CDR1 is LGHDT and CDR2 is YNNKEL (reference sequence). CDR3 sequence: CAGSQGNPYNEQFF. The CDR3 DNA reads as TGTGCCGGCAGCCAAGGTAATCCCTACAATGAGCAGTTCTTC.

This clonotype was observed at least ten times. The chain is built from TRBV6-1 and TRBJ1-2, with a tentative D call TRBD1 (6 bases). Trimming took off 5 bases at V and 7 bases at J, with 17 bases between the two ends. This CDR3 comprises 14 residues. The germline gives CDR1 MNHNS, CDR2 SASEGT. CDR3 residues: CASSSEGRRGGYTF. The CDR3 DNA sequence: TGTGCCAGCAGTTCGGAGGGGCGCAGGGGTGGCTACACCTTC.

This clonotype was counted ten times or more. CDR3 DNA: TGTGCCAGCACCGAGCGGTCCTACTCCTACAATGAGCAGTTCTTC. This translates into CASTERSYSYNEQFF. The chain uses TRBV7-9 and TRBJ2-1; the D gene is possibly TRBD2 (5 bases). The CDR3 runs to 15 residues. Looked up from germline, CDR1 is SEHNR and CDR2 is FQNEAQ (reference sequence). The V end lost 7 bases, the J end lost 0 bases, and 13 bases lay between the germline ends.

The chain couples TRBV28 to TRBJ2-2; D is unclear. This CDR3 has 13 amino acids. Deletions cut 5 bases from V and 5 bases from J, with 9 bases between. Germline V CDR1 and CDR2: MDHEN, SYDVKM. The CDR3 reads CASSLRVTGELFF. CDR3 in DNA: TGTGCCAGCAGTCTTAGGGTTACCGGGGAGCTGTTTTTT.

V gene TRBV19 combines with J gene TRBJ1-2; 7 nucleotides match TRBD1. CDR3 length equals 16 residues. CDR1 is LNHDA, CDR2 SQIVND, per germline (reference sequence). J was trimmed by 0 bases and V by 1 base; bases with no gene match: 5. The CDR3 loop reads CASSIGSGTANYGYTF. DNA of the CDR3: TGTGCCAGTAGTATAGGTTCTGGGACAGCTAACTATGGCTACACCTTC.